This T cell receptor beta chain is from a study of CD8+CD57+ T cells in acquired aplastic anemia. Overall study context: DNA recovered from sorted CD4+ and CD8+ cells had a mean of approximately 3 ug.

According to the study, genomic DNA was the template for TCR beta VDJ and CDR3 profiling. Each CDR3 protein is one row after TCRdb ran MiXCR on the reads. The data contain roughly 150,000 distinct CDR3 sequences, about 45% of them seen just once; the ten biggest clones take up approximately 3%. The CDR3 length is 13 residues. V trimming: 6 bases; J trimming: 6 bases; junction bases outside the gene matches: 5. Per germline, CDR1 MNHEY and CDR2 SVGAGI. CD8+CD57+ cell expansion, shown by flow cytometry, had occurred in the patients selected for sequencing. This clonotype was counted many times. This clonotype was sampled from a human donor with aplastic anemia. Sequencing was performed on sorted CD4+, CD8+, or CD8+CD57+ T cells (not recorded which) from PBMCs. The chain carries TRBV6-5 and TRBJ2-1; 7 bases match TRBD1. DNA of the CDR3: TGTGCCAGCAGACAGGGGACCGGCAATGAGCAGTTCTTC. Encoded protein: CASRQGTGNEQFF.